The following is a TCR beta chain sequence with its context. In its sample, this clonotype was seen a few times. Its target antigen remains unknown. No base qualities exist here, and no much larger clone lies one base off it. The data derive from a study of T cells after yellow fever vaccination (dated by TCRdb to about 2019). A note on the overall study: The SMART-Seq v4 Ultra Low Input RNA kit was used to prepare libraries from fractions with low cell numbers. The cohort comprised two healthy male donors, one aged 18 to 30 and one aged 30 to 39 years. Bulk PBMC replicates and cell subsets were isolated from blood drawn at multiple timepoints before and after both primary and secondary immunization. To track T-cell clones before and after primary and booster YFV17D yellow fever vaccination, bulk TCR alpha and beta repertoires were sequenced longitudinally.

V and J are trimmed by 0 bases and 6 bases, and the gene matches miss 8 bases of the junction. Including cysteine and phenylalanine, the CDR3 has 17 amino acids. Of the read, only the CDR3 DNA is kept; its 51 bases are in frame from base 1. The germline V gene supplies CDR1 SGHAT and CDR2 FQNNGV. Results the study describes overall, beyond this receptor: A small share of clonotypes occurred in both CD4 and CD8 compartments, likely arising from convergent recombination. Computational filtering was required because FACS-sorted repertoires could contain abundant contaminating clonotypes from the bulk population. Compared with the primary T-cell response, the secondary T-cell response was weaker but faster, peaking on day 5 rather than day 15. After the booster, most of the clones that had expanded following primary vaccination were detected again (almost 98% of CD4 and 80% to 90% of CD8), which suggests that memory was broadly maintained. Because only two donors were included in the study, the extent to which the findings can be generalized is limited.

TCRdb shows the sequencer as Illumina NovaSeq 6000. Synthesis of TCR cDNA relied on 5'RACE template switching, a step that introduced a universal primer site along with unique molecular identifiers. cDNA synthesis was primed from both the TCR alpha and TCR beta constant segments. Library amplification involved two PCR steps, and the second step added sample barcodes and sequencing adapters. Libraries were sequenced on Illumina HiSeq 2500 (2x100 bp) or NovaSeq (2x150 bp). On the study's bioinformatics: MIGEC was used to demultiplex reads and collapse the reads into UMI consensus sequences, and MiXCR was used for V(D)J alignment. Vaccine-responding clonotypes were identified with edgeR using replicate PBMC samples, with FDR below 0.01 and a log2 fold change above 5 up to day 15 being required. CD4 or CD8 identity was assigned to each bulk clonotype according to whether the clonotype was present at higher abundance in the sequenced CD4 repertoire or the sequenced CD8 repertoire. TCRdb trimmed public reads at Q25 via fastp, called clones via MiXCR and kept in-frame beta chains. Merged by CDR3 protein, the rows form single entries marked with the most common genes and DNA. V and J calls and clone size were set by TCRdb, not the authors. This sample gives over 250,000 distinct CDR3 sequences in total; roughly 4.3% of them show up just once. The biggest ten clones account for under 30% of the sample.

Reading the label with the study, this specimen's treatment or condition is: live attenuated yellow fever vaccine strain. At every blood-draw timepoint, two biological replicates of bulk PBMCs were collected. A standard Ficoll-Paque protocol was used to isolate PBMCs from peripheral blood. TriZol was used to extract RNA from bulk PBMCs, CD4 and CD8 fractions, and dextramer-positive and dextramer-negative fractions. Specimen: PBMCs, collected 5 days after the yellow fever booster vaccination. This TCR was recovered from a man aged 18 to 30 who received the YFV17D yellow fever vaccine. Recombination linked TRBV11-2 to TRBJ2-1; 10 central bases correspond to TRBD2. The bases read TGTGCCAGCAGCTTAGACCTCAGCGGGGGGGCGTTCAATGAGCAGTTCTTC. Translation gives CASSLDLSGGAFNEQFF.